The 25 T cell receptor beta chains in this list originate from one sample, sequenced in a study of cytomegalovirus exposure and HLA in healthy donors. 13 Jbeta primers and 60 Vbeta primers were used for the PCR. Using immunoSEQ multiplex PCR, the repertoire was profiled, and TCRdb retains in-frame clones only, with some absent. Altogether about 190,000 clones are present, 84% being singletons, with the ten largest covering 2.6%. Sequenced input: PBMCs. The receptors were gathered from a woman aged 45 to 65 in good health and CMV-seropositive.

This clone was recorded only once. In DNA form, the CDR3 reads TGTGCCAGCTCACCCCTAGCGGGTAGGGGCACTGAAGCTTTCTTT. Its translation is CASSPLAGRGTEAFF. The V and J genes are TRBV18 and TRBJ1-1; the D gene is possibly TRBD1 (5 bases). This CDR3 is built from 15 residues. CDR1 and CDR2 (germline): KGHSH, LQKENI. Between the trimmed V and J ends, which lost 3 bases and 4 bases, there was a span of 15 bases.

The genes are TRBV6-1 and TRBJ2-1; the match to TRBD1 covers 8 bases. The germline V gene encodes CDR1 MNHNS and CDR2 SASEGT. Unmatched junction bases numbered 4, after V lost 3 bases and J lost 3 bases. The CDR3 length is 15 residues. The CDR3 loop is CASSDHDRGYNEQFF. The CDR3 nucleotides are TGTGCCAGCAGTGACCATGACAGGGGCTACAATGAGCAGTTCTTC.

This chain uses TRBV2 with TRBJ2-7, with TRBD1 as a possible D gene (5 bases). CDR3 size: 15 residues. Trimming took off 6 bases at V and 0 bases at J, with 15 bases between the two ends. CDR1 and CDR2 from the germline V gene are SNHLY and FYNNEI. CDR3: CASRLDSRLSYEQYF. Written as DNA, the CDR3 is TGTGCCAGCAGGCTAGACAGTCGCCTCTCCTACGAGCAGTACTTC.

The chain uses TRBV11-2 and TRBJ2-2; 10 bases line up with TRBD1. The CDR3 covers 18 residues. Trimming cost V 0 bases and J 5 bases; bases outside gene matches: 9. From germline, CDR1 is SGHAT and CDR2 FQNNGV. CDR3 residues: CASSLDGRQGARTGELFF. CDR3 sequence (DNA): TGTGCCAGCAGCTTAGATGGGCGACAGGGGGCCAGGACCGGGGAGCTGTTTTTT.

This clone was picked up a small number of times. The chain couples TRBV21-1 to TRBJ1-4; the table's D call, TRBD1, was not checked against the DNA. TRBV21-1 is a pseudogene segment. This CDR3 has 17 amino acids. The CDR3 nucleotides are TGTGCCAGCAGCAAAGAGGGCAGGGGGTTAACTAATGAAAAACTGTTTTTT. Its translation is CASSKEGRGLTNEKLFF.

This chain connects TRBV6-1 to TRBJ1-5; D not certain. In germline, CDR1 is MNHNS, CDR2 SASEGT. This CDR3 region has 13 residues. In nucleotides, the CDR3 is TGTGCTGGGCATGAGGGAGTCGATCAGCCCCAGCATTTT. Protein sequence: CAGHEGVDQPQHF.

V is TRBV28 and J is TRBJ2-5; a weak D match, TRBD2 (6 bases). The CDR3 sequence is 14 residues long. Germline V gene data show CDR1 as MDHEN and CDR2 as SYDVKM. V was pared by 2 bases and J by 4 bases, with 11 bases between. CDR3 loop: CASSLGGLGETQYF. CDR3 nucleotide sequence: TGTGCCAGCAGTTTAGGGGGGTTGGGAGAGACCCAGTACTTC.

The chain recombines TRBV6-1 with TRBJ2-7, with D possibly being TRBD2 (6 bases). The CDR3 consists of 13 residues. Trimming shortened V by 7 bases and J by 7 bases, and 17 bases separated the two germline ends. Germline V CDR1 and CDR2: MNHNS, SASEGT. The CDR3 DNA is TGTGCCAGCAAGGCCTACAGTGCGGGGGAGCAGTACTTC. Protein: CASKAYSAGEQYF.

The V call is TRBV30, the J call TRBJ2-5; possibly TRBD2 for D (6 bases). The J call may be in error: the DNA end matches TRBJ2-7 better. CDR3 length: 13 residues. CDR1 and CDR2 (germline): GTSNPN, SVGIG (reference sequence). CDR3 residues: CAWSGGKSYEQYF. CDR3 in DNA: TGTGCCTGGAGTGGCGGGAAGTCCTACGAGCAGTACTTC.

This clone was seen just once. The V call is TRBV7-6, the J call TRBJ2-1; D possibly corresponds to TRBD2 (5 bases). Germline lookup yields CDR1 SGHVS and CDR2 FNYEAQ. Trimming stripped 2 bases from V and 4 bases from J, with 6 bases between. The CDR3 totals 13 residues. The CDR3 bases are TGTGCCAGCAGCTTAAGACTATACAATGAGCAGTTCTTC. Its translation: CASSLRLYNEQFF.

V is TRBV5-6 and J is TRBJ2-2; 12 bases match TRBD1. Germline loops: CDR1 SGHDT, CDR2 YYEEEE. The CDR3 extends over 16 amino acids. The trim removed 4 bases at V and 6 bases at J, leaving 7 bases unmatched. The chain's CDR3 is CASSPGQGARPGELFF. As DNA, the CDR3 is TGTGCCAGCAGCCCGGGACAGGGGGCGCGACCCGGGGAGCTGTTTTTT.

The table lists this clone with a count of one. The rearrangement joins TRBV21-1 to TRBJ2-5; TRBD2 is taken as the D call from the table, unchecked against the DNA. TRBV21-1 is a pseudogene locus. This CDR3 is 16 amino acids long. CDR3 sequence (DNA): TGTGCCAGCAGCAAAAATCTTGGAGGGTGCGGAGAGACCCAGTACTTC. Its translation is CASSKNLGGCGETQYF.

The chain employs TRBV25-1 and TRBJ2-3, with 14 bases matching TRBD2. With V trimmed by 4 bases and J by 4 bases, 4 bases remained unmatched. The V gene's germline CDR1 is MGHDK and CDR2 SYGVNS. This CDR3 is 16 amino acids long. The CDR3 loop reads CASSGGTSGGPDTQYF. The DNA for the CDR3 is TGTGCCAGCAGTGGTGGGACTAGCGGGGGACCAGATACGCAGTATTTT.

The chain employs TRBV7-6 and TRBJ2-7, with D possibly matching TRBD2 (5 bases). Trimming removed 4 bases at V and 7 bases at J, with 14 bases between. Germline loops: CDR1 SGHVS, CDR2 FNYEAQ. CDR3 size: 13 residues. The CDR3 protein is CASSSGLREEQYF. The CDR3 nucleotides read TGTGCCAGCAGCTCCGGACTGAGGGAGGAGCAGTACTTC.

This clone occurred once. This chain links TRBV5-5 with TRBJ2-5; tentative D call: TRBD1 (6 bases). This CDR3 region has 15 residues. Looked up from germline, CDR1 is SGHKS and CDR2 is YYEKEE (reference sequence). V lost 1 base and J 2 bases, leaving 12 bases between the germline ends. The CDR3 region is CASSLLPDSQETQYF. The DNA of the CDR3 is TGTGCCAGCAGCTTGCTCCCGGACAGTCAAGAGACCCAGTACTTC.

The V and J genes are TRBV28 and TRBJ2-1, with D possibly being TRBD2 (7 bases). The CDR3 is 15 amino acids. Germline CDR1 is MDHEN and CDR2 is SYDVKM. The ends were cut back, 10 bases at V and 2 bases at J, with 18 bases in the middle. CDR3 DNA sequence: TGTGCCAACTCAAGGGGGGGCGAAACCTACAATGAGCAGTTCTTC. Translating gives CANSRGGETYNEQFF. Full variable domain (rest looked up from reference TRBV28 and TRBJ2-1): DVKVTQSSRYLVKRTGEKVFLECVQDMDHENMFWYRQDPGLGLRLIYFSYDVKMKEKGDIPEGYSVSREKKERFSLILESASTNQTSMYLCANSRGGETYNEQFFGPGTRLTVL.

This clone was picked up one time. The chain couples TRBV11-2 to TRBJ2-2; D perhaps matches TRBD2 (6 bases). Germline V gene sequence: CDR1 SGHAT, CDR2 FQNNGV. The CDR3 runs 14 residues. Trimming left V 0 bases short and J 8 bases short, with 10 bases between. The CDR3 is CASSLERGAGELFF. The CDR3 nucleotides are TGTGCCAGCAGCTTAGAGCGGGGTGCGGGGGAGCTGTTTTTT.

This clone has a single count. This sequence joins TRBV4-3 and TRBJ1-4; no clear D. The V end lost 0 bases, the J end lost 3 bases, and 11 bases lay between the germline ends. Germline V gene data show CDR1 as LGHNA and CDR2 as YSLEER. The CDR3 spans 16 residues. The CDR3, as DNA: TGCGCCAGCAGCCAAGATACGGGGTTAGCTAATGAAAAACTGTTTTTT. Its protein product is CASSQDTGLANEKLFF.

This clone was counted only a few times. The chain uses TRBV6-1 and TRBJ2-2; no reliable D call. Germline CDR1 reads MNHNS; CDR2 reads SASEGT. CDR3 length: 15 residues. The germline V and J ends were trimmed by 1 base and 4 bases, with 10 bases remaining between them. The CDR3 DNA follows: TGTGCCAGCAGTGAAGGATTTAGCAGCACCGGGGAGCTGTTTTTT. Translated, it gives CASSEGFSSTGELFF.

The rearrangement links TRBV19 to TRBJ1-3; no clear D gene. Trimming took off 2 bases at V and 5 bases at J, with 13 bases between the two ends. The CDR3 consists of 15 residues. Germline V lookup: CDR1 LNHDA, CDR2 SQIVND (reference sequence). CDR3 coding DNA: TGTGCCAGTAGTATAATGCGAGGAACTAGAAACACCATATATTTT. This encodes CASSIMRGTRNTIYF.

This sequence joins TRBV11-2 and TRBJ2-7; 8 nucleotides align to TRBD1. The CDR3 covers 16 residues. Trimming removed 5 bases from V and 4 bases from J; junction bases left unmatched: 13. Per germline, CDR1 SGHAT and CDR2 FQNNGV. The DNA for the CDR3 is TGTGCCAGCAGCGTCGGGGGTGGTCAGGGGGCTTACGAGCAGTACTTC. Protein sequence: CASSVGGGQGAYEQYF.

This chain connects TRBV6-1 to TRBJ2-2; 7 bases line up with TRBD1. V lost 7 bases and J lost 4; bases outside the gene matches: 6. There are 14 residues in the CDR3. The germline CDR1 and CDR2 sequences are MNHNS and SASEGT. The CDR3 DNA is TGTGCCAGCACCAAGGGGGCCCTCACCGGGGAGCTGTTTTTT. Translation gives CASTKGALTGELFF.

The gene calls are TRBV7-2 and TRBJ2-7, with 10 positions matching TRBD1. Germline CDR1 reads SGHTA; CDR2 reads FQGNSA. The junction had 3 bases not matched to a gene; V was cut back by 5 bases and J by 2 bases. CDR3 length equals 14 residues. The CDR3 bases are TGTGCCAGCAGCCAGGGACAGGGGACCTACGAGCAGTACTTC. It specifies CASSQGQGTYEQYF.

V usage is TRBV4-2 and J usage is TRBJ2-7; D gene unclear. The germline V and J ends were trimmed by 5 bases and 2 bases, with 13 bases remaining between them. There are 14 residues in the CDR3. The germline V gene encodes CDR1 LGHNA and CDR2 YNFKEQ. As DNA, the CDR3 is TGTGCCAGCAGCTACGGGTTTGGCCCCTACGAGCAGTACTTC. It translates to CASSYGFGPYEQYF.

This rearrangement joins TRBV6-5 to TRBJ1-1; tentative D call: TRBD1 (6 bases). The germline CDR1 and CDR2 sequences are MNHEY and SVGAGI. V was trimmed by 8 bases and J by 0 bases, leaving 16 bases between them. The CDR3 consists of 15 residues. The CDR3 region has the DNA TGTGCCAGCCGGCTAGCAGGGGAGATGAACACTGAAGCTTTCTTT. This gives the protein CASRLAGEMNTEAFF.